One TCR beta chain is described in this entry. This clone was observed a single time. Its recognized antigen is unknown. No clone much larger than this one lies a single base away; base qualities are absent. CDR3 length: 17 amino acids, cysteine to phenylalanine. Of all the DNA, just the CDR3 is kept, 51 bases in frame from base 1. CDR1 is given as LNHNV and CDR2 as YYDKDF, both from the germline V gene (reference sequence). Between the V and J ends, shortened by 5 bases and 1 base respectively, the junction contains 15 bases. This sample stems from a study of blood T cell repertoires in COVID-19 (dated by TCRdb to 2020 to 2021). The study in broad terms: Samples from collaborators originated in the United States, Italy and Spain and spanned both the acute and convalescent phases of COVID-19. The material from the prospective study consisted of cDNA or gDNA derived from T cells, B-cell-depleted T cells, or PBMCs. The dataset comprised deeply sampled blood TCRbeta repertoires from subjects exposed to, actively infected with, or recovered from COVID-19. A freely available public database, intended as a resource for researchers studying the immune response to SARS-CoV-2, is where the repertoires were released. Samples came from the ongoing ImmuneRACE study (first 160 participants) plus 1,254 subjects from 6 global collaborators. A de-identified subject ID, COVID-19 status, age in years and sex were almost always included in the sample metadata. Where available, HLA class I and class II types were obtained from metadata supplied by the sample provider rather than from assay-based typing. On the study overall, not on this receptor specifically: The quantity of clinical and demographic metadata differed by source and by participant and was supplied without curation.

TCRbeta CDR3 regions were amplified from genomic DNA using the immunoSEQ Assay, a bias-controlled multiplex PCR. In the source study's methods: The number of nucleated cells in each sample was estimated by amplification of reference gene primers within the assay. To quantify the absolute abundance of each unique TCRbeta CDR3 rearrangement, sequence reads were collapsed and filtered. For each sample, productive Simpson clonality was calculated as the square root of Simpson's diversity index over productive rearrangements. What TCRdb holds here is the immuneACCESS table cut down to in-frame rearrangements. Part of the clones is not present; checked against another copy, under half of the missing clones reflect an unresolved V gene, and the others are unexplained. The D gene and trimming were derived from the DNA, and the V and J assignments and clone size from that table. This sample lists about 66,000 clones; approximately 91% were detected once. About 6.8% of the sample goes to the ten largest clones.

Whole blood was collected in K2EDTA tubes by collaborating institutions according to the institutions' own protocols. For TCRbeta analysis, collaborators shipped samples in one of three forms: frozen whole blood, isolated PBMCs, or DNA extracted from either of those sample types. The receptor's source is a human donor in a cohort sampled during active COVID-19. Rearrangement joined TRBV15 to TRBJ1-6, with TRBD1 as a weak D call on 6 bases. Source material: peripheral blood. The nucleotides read TGTGCCACCAGCGGCTACAGGGTCGGGTCCTATAATTCACCCCTCCACTTT. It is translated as CATSGYRVGSYNSPLHF. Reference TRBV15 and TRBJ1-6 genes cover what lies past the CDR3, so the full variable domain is DAMVIQNPRYQVTQFGKPVTLSCSQTLNHNVMYWYQQKSSQAPKLLFHYYDKDFNNEADTPDNFQSRRPNTSFCFLDIRSPGLGDTAMYLCATSGYRVGSYNSPLHFGNGTRLTVT.